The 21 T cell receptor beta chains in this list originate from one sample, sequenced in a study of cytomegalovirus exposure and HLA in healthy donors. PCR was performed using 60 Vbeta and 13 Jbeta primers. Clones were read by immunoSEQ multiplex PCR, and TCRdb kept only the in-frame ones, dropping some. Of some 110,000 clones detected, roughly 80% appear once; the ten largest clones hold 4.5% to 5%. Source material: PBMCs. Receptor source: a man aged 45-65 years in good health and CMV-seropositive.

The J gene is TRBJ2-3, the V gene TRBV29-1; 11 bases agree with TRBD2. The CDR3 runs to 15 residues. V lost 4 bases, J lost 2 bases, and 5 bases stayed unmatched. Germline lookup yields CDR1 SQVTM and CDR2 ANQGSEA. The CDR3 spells CSVVAGGRITDTQYF. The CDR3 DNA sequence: TGCAGCGTTGTAGCGGGAGGGCGGATCACAGATACGCAGTATTTT.

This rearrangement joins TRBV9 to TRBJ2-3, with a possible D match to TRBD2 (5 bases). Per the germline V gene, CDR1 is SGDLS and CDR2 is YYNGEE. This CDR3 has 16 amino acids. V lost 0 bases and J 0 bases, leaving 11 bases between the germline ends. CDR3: CASSVGSADSTDTQYF. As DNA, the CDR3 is TGTGCCAGCAGCGTAGGCTCAGCGGATAGCACAGATACGCAGTATTTT. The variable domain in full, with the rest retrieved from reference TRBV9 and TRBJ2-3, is DSGVTQTPKHLITATGQRVTLRCSPRSGDLSVYWYQQSLDQGLQFLIQYYNGEERAKGNILERFSAQQFPDLHSELNLSSLELGDSALYFCASSVGSADSTDTQYFGPGTRLTVL.

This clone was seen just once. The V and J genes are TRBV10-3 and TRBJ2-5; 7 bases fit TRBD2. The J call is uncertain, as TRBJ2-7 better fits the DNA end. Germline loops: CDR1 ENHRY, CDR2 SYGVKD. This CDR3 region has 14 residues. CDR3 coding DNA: TGTGCCATCAGTGAACGGGAGGCCACCTACGAGCAGTACTTC. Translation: CAISEREATYEQYF.

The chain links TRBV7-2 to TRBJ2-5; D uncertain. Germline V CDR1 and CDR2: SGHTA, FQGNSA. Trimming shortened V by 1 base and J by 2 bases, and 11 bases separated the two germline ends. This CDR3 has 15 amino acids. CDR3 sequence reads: CASSLDPGSQETQYF. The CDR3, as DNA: TGTGCCAGCAGCTTAGACCCCGGGTCACAAGAGACCCAGTACTTC.

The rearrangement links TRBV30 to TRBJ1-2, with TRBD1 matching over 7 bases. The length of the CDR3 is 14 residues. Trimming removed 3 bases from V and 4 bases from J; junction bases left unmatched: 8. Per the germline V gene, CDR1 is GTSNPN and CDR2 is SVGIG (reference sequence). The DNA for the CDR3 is TGTGCCTGGAGGGCCAGGGACAGAAGCTATGGCTACACCTTC. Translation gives CAWRARDRSYGYTF. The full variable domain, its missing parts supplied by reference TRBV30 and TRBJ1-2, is SQTIHQWPATLVQPVGSPLSLECTVEGTSNPNLYWYRQAAGRGLQLLFYSVGIGQISSEVPQNLSASRPQDRQFILSSKKLLLSDSGFYLCAWRARDRSYGYTFGSGTRLTVV.

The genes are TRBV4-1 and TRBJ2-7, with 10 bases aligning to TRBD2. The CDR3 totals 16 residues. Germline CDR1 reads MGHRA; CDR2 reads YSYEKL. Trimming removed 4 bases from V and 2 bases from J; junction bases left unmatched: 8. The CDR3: CASSRISGGAAYEQYF. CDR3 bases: TGCGCCAGCAGCCGAATAAGCGGGGGGGCAGCCTACGAGCAGTACTTC.

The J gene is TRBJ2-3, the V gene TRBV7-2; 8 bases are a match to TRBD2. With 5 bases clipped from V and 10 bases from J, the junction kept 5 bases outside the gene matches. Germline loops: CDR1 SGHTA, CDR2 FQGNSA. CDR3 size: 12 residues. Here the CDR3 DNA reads TGTGCCAGCAGCCCTATGACTAGCGCGCAGTATTTT. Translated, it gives CASSPMTSAQYF.

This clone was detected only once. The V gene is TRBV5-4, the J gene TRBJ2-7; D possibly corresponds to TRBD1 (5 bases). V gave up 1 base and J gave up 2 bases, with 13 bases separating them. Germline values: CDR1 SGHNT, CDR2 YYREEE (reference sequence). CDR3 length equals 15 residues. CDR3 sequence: CASSLQVGRAYEQYF. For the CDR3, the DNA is TGTGCCAGCAGCTTGCAAGTTGGCAGGGCCTACGAGCAGTACTTC. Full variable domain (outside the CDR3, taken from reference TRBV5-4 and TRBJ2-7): ETGVTQSPTHLIKTRGQQVTLRCSSQSGHNTVSWYQQALGQGPQFIFQYYREEENGRGNFPPRFSGLQFPNYSSELNVNALELDDSALYLCASSLQVGRAYEQYFGPGTRLTVT.

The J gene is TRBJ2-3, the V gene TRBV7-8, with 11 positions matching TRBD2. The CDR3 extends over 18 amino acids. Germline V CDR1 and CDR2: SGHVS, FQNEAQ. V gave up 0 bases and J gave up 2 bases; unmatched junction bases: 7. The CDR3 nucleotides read TGTGCCAGCAGCTTAGCGCGTACTAGCGGGAGTACCACAGATACGCAGTATTTT. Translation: CASSLARTSGSTTDTQYF.

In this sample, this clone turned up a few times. CDR3 loop: CTDCGDTEAFF. CDR3 bases: TGTACAGACTGCGGGGACACTGAAGCTTTCTTT. V is TRBV4-2 and J is TRBJ1-1; D remains ambiguous. This CDR3 comprises 11 residues. Looked up from germline, CDR1 is LGHNA and CDR2 is YNFKEQ.

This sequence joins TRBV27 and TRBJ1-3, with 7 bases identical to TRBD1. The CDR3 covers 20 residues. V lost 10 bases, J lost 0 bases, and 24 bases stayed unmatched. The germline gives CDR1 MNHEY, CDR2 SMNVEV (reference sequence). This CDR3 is CANVPAETGKTQGSGNTIYF. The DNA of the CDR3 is TGTGCCAACGTACCCGCAGAGACAGGGAAGACACAGGGCTCTGGAAACACCATATATTTT.

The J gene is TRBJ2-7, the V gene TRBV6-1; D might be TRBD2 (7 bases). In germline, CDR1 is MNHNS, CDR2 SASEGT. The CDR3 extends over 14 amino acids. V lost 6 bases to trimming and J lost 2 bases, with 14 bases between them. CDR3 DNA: TGTGCCAGCAGGACGGGGGGCTCGCCCTACGAGCAGTACTTC. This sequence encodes CASRTGGSPYEQYF.

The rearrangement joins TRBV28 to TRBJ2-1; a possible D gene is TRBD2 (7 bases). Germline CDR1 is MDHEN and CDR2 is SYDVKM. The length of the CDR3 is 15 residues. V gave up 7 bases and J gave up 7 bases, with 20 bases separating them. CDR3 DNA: TGTGCCAGCACCTTTCCCGGGGGGCAAGTGAATGAGCAGTTCTTC. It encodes CASTFPGGQVNEQFF.

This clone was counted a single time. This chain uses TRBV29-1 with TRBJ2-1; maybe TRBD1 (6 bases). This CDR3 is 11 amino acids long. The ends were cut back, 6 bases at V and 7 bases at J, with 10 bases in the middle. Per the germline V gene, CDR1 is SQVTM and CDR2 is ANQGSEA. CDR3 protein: CSVGRGNEQFF. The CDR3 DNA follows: TGCAGCGTGGGAAGGGGGAATGAGCAGTTCTTC.

CDR3 coding DNA: TGTGCCAGTAGTCCTTACGGGGCAACTAATGAAAAACTGTTTTTT. This translates into CASSPYGATNEKLFF. This sequence joins TRBV19 and TRBJ1-4; D is uncertain. This CDR3 spans 15 amino acids. Germline V gene lookup returns CDR1 LNHDA and CDR2 SQIVND (reference sequence). Trimming took 5 bases from V and 0 from J, leaving 10 bases between them.

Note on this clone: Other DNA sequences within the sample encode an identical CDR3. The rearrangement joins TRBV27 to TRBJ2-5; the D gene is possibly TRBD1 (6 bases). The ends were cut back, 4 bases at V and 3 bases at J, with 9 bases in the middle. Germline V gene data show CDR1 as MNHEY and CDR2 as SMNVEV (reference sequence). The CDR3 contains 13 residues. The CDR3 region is CASSSRTEETQYF. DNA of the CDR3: TGTGCCAGCAGTTCCCGGACAGAAGAGACCCAGTACTTC.

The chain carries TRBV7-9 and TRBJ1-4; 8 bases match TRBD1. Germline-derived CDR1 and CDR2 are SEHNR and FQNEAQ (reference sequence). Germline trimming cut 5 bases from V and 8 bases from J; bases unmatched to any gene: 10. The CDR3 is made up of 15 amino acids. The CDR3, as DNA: TGTGCCAGCAGCCAAACAGGGGGGTTAAGGGAAAAACTGTTTTTT. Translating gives CASSQTGGLREKLFF.

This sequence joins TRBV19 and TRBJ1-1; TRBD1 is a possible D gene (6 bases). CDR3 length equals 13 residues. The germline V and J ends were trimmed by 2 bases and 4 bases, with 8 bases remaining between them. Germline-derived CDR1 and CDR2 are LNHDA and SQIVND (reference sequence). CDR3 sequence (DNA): TGTGCCAGTAGTATAAGAGGGGGCACTGAAGCTTTCTTT. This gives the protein CASSIRGGTEAFF.

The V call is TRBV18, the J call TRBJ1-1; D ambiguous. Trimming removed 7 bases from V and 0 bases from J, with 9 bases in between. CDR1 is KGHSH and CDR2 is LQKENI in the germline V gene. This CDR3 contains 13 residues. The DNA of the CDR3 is TGTGCCAGCTGTTCGGGAGTGAACACTGAAGCTTTCTTT. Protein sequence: CASCSGVNTEAFF.

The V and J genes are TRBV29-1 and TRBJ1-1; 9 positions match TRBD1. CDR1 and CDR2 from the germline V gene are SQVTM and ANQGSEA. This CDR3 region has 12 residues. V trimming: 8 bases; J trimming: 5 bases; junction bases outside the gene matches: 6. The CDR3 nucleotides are TGCAGCACGGGACAGGGTGGGACTGAAGCTTTCTTT. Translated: CSTGQGGTEAFF. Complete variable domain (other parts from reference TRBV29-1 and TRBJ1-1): SAVISQKPSRDICQRGTSLTIQCQVDSQVTMMFWYRQQPGQSLTLIATANQGSEATYESGFVIDKFPISRPNLTFSTLTVSNMSPEDSSIYLCSTGQGGTEAFFGQGTRLTVV.

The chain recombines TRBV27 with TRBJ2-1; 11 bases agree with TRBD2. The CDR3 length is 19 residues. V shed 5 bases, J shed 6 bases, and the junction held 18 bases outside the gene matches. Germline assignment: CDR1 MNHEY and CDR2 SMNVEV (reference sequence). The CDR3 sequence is CASSRRSLAGGPVLNEQFF. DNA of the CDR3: TGTGCCAGCAGTCGTAGATCCTTAGCGGGAGGGCCGGTACTCAATGAGCAGTTCTTC.